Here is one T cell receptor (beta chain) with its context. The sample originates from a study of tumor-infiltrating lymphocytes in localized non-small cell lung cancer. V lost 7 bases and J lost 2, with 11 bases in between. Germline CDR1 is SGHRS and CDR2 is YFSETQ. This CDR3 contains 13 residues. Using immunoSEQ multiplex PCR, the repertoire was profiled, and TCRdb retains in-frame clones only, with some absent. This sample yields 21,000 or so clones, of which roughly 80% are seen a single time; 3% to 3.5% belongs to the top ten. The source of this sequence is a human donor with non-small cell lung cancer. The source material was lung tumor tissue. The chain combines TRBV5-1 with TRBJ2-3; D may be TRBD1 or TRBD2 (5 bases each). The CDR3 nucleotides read TGCGCCAGCGGGGACGGGGCCACAGATACGCAGTATTTT. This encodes CASGDGATDTQYF.